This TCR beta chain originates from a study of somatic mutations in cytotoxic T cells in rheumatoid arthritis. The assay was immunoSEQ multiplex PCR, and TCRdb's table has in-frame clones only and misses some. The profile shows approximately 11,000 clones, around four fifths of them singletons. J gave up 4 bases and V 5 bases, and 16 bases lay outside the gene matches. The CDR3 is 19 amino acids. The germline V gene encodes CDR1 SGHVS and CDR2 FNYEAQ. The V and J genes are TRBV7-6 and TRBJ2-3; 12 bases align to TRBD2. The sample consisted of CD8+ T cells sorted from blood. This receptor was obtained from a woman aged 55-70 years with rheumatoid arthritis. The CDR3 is CASSLGLAGSGMQSDTQYF. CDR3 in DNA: TGTGCCAGCAGCCTAGGACTAGCGGGATCGGGGATGCAGTCAGATACGCAGTATTTT. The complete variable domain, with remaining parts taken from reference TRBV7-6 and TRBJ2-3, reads GAGVSQSPRYKVTKRGQDVALRCDPISGHVSLYWYRQALGQGPEFLTYFNYEAQQDKSGLPNDRFSAERPEGSISTLTIQRTEQRDSAMYRCASSLGLAGSGMQSDTQYFGPGTRLTVL.